What follows are 27 T cell receptor beta chains derived from one specimen sequenced in a study of T cells in Graves' hyperthyroidism and ophthalmopathy. TCR beta CDR3 sequences were amplified from RNA transcripts. HTBI primers were used for first-round RT-PCR of the TCR CDR3. In TCRdb, the multiplex PCR reads were re-called with MiXCR into one record per CDR3 protein. The profile shows approximately 640,000 distinct CDR3 sequences, roughly 17% of them singletons. The sequencing sample was made of blood. The receptors were sampled from a man in his fifties with Graves' hyperthyroidism.

The V call is TRBV5-5, the J call TRBJ1-1; the D is unclear. CDR3 length: 14 amino acids. V dropped 1 base and J dropped 1 base, with 8 bases sitting between them. Looked up from germline, CDR1 is SGHKS and CDR2 is YYEKEE (reference sequence). CDR3 sequence reads: CASSLRNANTEAFF. CDR3 DNA sequence: TGTGCCAGCAGCTTGCGAAACGCGAACACTGAAGCTTTCTTT.

The V and J genes are TRBV4-3 and TRBJ1-6, with 7 bases fitting TRBD1. V dropped 0 bases and J dropped 0; count of bases not matched to a gene: 11. Germline V gene sequence: CDR1 LGHNA, CDR2 YSLEER. The CDR3 contains 20 residues. The CDR3 DNA is TGCGCCAGCAGCCAAGAGAGTGGCAAAACAGGGGCCTCCTATAATTCACCCCTCCACTTT. It translates to CASSQESGKTGASYNSPLHF.

In this sample, this clonotype turned up many times. The chain employs TRBV2 and TRBJ2-1, with D maybe TRBD2 (6 bases). The CDR3 runs to 13 residues. The ends were cut back, 7 bases at V and 3 bases at J, with 10 bases in the middle. Germline lookup yields CDR1 SNHLY and CDR2 FYNNEI. For the CDR3, the DNA is TGTGCCAGCATCAGCGGGCTCTACAATGAGCAGTTCTTC. Protein: CASISGLYNEQFF.

The chain couples TRBV19 to TRBJ2-2; 8 bases are a match to TRBD2. Germline lookup yields CDR1 LNHDA and CDR2 SQIVND (reference sequence). The CDR3 has 18 residues. Trimming at V came to 5 bases and at J to 6 bases, leaving 17 bases not matched to a gene. The CDR3 spells CASSPYFLREESSGELFF. The CDR3 DNA reads TGTGCCAGTAGTCCTTACTTTCTGCGGGAGGAGTCGTCCGGGGAGCTGTTTTTT. The whole variable domain, remainder taken from reference TRBV19 and TRBJ2-2, is DGGITQSPKYLFRKEGQNVTLSCEQNLNHDAMYWYRQDPGQGLRLIYYSQIVNDFQKGDIAEGYSVSREKKESFPLTVTSAQKNPTAFYLCASSPYFLREESSGELFFGEGSRLTVL.

This clonotype was recorded many times. V is TRBV12-3 or TRBV12-4 and J is TRBJ2-5; TRBD1 agrees at 9 bases. This CDR3 region has 16 residues. Unmatched junction bases numbered 10, after V lost 6 bases and J lost 2 bases. Here the CDR3 DNA reads TGTGCCAGCAGCCCAAACAGGGGGCTCCCTCAAGAGACCCAGTACTTC. Its translation: CASSPNRGLPQETQYF.

CDR3 nucleotide sequence: TGTGCCACCTCGACGACAGGGGGCTATGAAAAACTGTTTTTT. Protein: CATSTTGGYEKLFF. The V call is TRBV6-1, the J call TRBJ1-4, with 10 bases fitting TRBD1. The V gene's germline CDR1 is MNHNS and CDR2 SASEGT. J gave up 6 bases and V 10 bases, and 8 bases lay outside the gene matches. This CDR3 is built from 14 residues.

The chain couples TRBV6-4 to TRBJ1-1; weak D call: TRBD1 (6 bases). V was trimmed by 5 bases and J by 4 bases, leaving 14 bases between them. The CDR3 consists of 14 residues. Germline CDR1 MRHNA, CDR2 SNTAGT. CDR3 nucleotides: TGTGCCAGCAGTCCACAGGGAGGGGGCACTGAAGCTTTCTTT. This encodes CASSPQGGGTEAFF.

The sample holds many counts of this clonotype. The chain recombines TRBV28 with TRBJ2-7; 7 bases are shared with TRBD1. Germline-derived CDR1 and CDR2 are MDHEN and SYDVKM. The CDR3 extends over 16 amino acids. V shed 2 bases and J 2 bases; nucleotides not matched to a gene: 9. CDR3 loop: CASSLAAGTVTYEQYF. In nucleotides, the CDR3 is TGTGCCAGCAGTTTAGCAGCCGGGACAGTCACCTACGAGCAGTACTTC.

This clonotype was seen repeatedly, ten times or more. This chain links TRBV27 with TRBJ2-2; D remains unclear. V lost 0 bases and J lost 0, with 8 bases in between. Per germline, CDR1 MNHEY and CDR2 SMNVEV (reference sequence). The CDR3 totals 16 residues. CDR3: CASSLSRESNTGELFF. CDR3 coding DNA: TGTGCCAGCAGTTTATCCCGAGAGTCGAACACCGGGGAGCTGTTTTTT.

Ten or more counts support this clonotype. The chain carries TRBV28 and TRBJ1-1; D remains ambiguous. V lost 2 bases to trimming and J lost 6 bases, with 16 bases between them. The CDR3 extends over 15 amino acids. The V gene's germline CDR1 is MDHEN and CDR2 SYDVKM. CDR3 DNA: TGTGCCAGCAGTTTACCCGGGCCCGGAGGAGCTGAAGCTTTCTTT. It specifies CASSLPGPGGAEAFF.

This sequence joins TRBV19 and TRBJ2-4; the D gene is possibly TRBD2 (5 bases). The CDR3 runs to 14 residues. Trimming removed 3 bases from V and 0 bases from J, with 6 bases in between. From germline, CDR1 is LNHDA and CDR2 SQIVND (reference sequence). Here the CDR3 reads CASSMRVAKNIQYF. The CDR3, as DNA: TGTGCCAGTAGTATGAGGGTAGCCAAAAACATTCAGTACTTC.

This rearrangement joins TRBV12-3 or TRBV12-4 to TRBJ2-2, with D hard to call. CDR3 length: 16 residues. Between the trimmed V and J ends, which lost 0 bases and 2 bases, there was a span of 10 bases. CDR3 residues: CASSLAVTLNTGELFF. The CDR3 nucleotides are TGTGCCAGCAGTTTAGCGGTGACCCTAAACACCGGGGAGCTGTTTTTT.

Points on this clonotype: A much larger clonotype is one base distant, so this may be a read error. The chain uses TRBV18 and TRBJ1-1, with D possibly being TRBD1 (6 bases). The V gene's germline CDR1 is KGHSH and CDR2 LQKENI. The CDR3 totals 14 residues. CDR3 nucleotides: TGTGCCAGCACACCAGGGGTCGGGAACACTGAAGCTTTCTTT. Translation: CASTPGVGNTEAFF.

The gene calls are TRBV27 and TRBJ2-4; no firm D call. Germline CDR1 is MNHEY and CDR2 is SMNVEV (reference sequence). There are 13 residues in the CDR3. Trimming took off 5 bases at V and 0 bases at J, with 5 bases between the two ends. CDR3 DNA: TGTGCCAGCAGTCAAATAGCCAAAAACATTCAGTACTTC. This encodes CASSQIAKNIQYF.

This clonotype was found many times. The V gene is TRBV24-1, the J gene TRBJ2-1, with D maybe TRBD2 (7 bases). Trimming stripped 3 bases from V and 0 bases from J, with 14 bases between. The CDR3 consists of 17 residues. Germline CDR1 is KGHDR and CDR2 is SFDVKD. The CDR3, as DNA: TGTGCCACCAGTGATGGAGGGGGGGCGAGCTCCTACAATGAGCAGTTCTTC. Protein sequence: CATSDGGGASSYNEQFF.

This chain links TRBV27 with TRBJ1-2, with TRBD1 matching over 9 bases. The junction had 8 bases not matched to a gene; V was cut back by 2 bases and J by 1 base. This CDR3 is 17 amino acids long. Germline V lookup: CDR1 MNHEY, CDR2 SMNVEV (reference sequence). The CDR3, as DNA: TGTGCCAGCAGTTTAACCGGGACAGGGAAACGTAACTATGGCTACACCTTC. Translation: CASSLTGTGKRNYGYTF.

V and J are TRBV5-4 and TRBJ2-3, with D perhaps matching TRBD2 (6 bases). The V and J ends lost 2 bases and 3 bases respectively, with 19 bases between them. The CDR3 is 17 amino acids. The germline V gene has CDR1 SGHNT and CDR2 YYREEE (reference sequence). The DNA for the CDR3 is TGTGCCAGCAGCTTAGGGCTTGGGAGGTTTGGAACAGATACGCAGTATTTT. Encoded protein: CASSLGLGRFGTDTQYF.

This clonotype was picked up a small number of times. The rearrangement links TRBV7-3 to TRBJ1-1; no firm D call. CDR1 is SGHTA, CDR2 FQGTGA, per germline. V gave up 0 bases and J gave up 4 bases, with 12 bases separating them. The CDR3 runs to 15 residues. Here the CDR3 DNA reads TGTGCCAGCAGCTTAACATCGGGTTCGGGCACTGAAGCTTTCTTT. Translation: CASSLTSGSGTEAFF.

At least ten counts were recorded for this clonotype. The V call is TRBV27, the J call TRBJ2-1, with TRBD2 matching 7 bases. Germline CDR1 MNHEY, CDR2 SMNVEV (reference sequence). Unmatched junction bases numbered 5, after V lost 5 bases and J lost 7 bases. The CDR3 length is 13 residues. DNA for the CDR3: TGTGCCAGCAGTCGGGCCGGGGGGAATGAGCAGTTCTTC. It is translated as CASSRAGGNEQFF.

The chain is built from TRBV7-2 and TRBJ1-1; D unclear. This CDR3 region has 15 residues. The V and J ends lost 0 bases and 2 bases respectively, with 10 bases between them. Germline V gene sequence: CDR1 SGHTA, CDR2 FQGNSA. CDR3: CASSLASGKNTEAFF. CDR3 bases: TGTGCCAGCAGCTTAGCGAGTGGGAAAAACACTGAAGCTTTCTTT. The full variable domain, its missing parts supplied by reference TRBV7-2 and TRBJ1-1, is GAGVSQSPSNKVTEKGKDVELRCDPISGHTALYWYRQSLGQGLEFLIYFQGNSAPDKSGLPSDRFSAERTGGSVSTLTIQRTQQEDSAVYLCASSLASGKNTEAFFGQGTRLTVV.

The table lists this clonotype with a few counts. J is TRBJ2-3 and V is TRBV9; possibly TRBD1 or TRBD2 for D (5 bases each). Germline loops: CDR1 SGDLS, CDR2 YYNGEE. V was clipped by 3 bases and J by 1 base, with 12 bases between them. CDR3 size: 15 residues. The CDR3 region is CASSALRGGTDTQYF. CDR3 nucleotides: TGTGCCAGCAGCGCTCTTCGGGGCGGCACAGATACGCAGTATTTT.

This clonotype was recorded many times. V is TRBV7-9 and J is TRBJ2-1; 8 nucleotides agree with TRBD2. The CDR3 contains 17 residues. The germline CDR1 and CDR2 sequences are SEHNR and FQNEAQ (reference sequence). V lost 4 bases to trimming and J lost 6 bases; unmatched junction nucleotides: 14. CDR3 protein: CASSSRQWAGGVNEQFF. Here the CDR3 DNA reads TGTGCCAGCAGCTCGAGACAGTGGGCGGGAGGAGTCAATGAGCAGTTCTTC.

This clonotype has a handful of counts. CDR3 in amino acids: CASSPTGTGISEQYF. The CDR3 coding sequence is TGTGCCAGCAGCCCCACCGGGACAGGGATCTCCGAGCAGTACTTC. The rearrangement links TRBV7-6 to TRBJ2-7, with TRBD1 matching 9 bases. V lost 5 bases to trimming and J lost 6 bases; unmatched junction nucleotides: 11. The CDR3 covers 15 residues. Germline CDR1 and CDR2: SGHVS and FNYEAQ.

This clonotype was recorded many times. This chain connects TRBV2 to TRBJ2-1, with 10 bases matching TRBD2. V dropped 6 bases and J dropped 4; count of bases not matched to a gene: 6. The CDR3 has 15 residues. The germline CDR1 and CDR2 sequences are SNHLY and FYNNEI. The CDR3 reads CASSPTSGVYNEQFF. The CDR3 region has the DNA TGTGCCAGCAGCCCCACTAGCGGGGTTTACAATGAGCAGTTCTTC.

Of note for this clonotype: This clone may be a read error of a much larger clone one base away. This rearrangement joins TRBV3-1 to TRBJ1-5; unclear D gene. The CDR3 has 13 amino acids. In germline, CDR1 is LGHDT, CDR2 YNNKEL (reference sequence). The germline V and J ends were trimmed by 2 bases and 5 bases, with 7 bases remaining between them. The CDR3: CASSQQLDQPQHF. As DNA, the CDR3 is TGTGCCAGCAGCCAACAGTTGGATCAGCCCCAGCATTTT.

This chain links TRBV7-6 with TRBJ2-1; 8 positions match TRBD2. Germline assignment: CDR1 SGHVS and CDR2 FNYEAQ. V gave up 5 bases and J gave up 5 bases; unmatched junction bases: 8. The CDR3 totals 15 residues. The CDR3 protein is CASSKSGSRNNEQFF. The CDR3 region has the DNA TGTGCCAGCAGCAAAAGCGGGAGTAGGAACAATGAGCAGTTCTTC.

Only one count was recorded for this clonotype. The chain is built from TRBV4-1 and TRBJ1-1; perhaps TRBD1 as D (5 bases). Trimming cost V 0 bases and J 0 bases, with 11 bases left between them. The CDR3 contains 16 residues. Germline V CDR1 and CDR2: MGHRA, YSYEKL. CDR3: CASSQDPGTVNTEAFF. In nucleotides, the CDR3 is TGCGCCAGCAGCCAAGATCCCGGGACGGTGAACACTGAAGCTTTCTTT.